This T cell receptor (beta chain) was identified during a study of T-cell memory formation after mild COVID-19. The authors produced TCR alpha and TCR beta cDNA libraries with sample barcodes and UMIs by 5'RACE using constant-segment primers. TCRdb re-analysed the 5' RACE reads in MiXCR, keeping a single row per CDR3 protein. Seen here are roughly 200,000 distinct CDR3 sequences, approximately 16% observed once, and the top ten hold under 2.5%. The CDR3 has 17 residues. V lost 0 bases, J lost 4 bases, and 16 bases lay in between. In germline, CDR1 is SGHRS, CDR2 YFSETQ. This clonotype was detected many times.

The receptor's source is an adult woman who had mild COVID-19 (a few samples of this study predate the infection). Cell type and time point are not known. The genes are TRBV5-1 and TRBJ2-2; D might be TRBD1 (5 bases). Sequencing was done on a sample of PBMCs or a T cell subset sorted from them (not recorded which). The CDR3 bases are TGCGCCAGCAGCTTGGAGGTCAGGGCAGGCAGCACCGGGGAGCTGTTTTTT. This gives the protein CASSLEVRAGSTGELFF.